Following are 25 T cell receptor beta chains from one sample sequenced in a study of cytomegalovirus exposure and HLA in healthy donors. PCR amplification relied on 60 Vbeta primers (plus 13 Jbeta primers). The table came from immunoSEQ multiplex PCR; TCRdb's copy has only in-frame clones and leaves some out. The sample consists of about 160,000 clones, 70% to 80% of them appearing once. The sample comprised PBMCs. The receptors stem from a middle-aged man in good health and CMV-seronegative.

The chain carries TRBV10-1 and TRBJ2-5, with D possibly TRBD2 on 6 matching bases. Trimming stripped 3 bases from V and 1 base from J, with 9 bases between. The CDR3 covers 14 residues. The germline CDR1 and CDR2 sequences are WNHNN and SYGVQD (reference sequence). The CDR3 sequence is CASSDGTFQETQYF. DNA of the CDR3: TGCGCCAGCAGTGACGGGACTTTCCAAGAGACCCAGTACTTC.

This clone showed up just a few times. The chain is built from TRBV5-4 and TRBJ2-5; 12 bases align to TRBD1. CDR3 length: 15 residues. V lost 3 bases to trimming and J lost 5 bases; unmatched junction nucleotides: 5. From germline, CDR1 is SGHNT and CDR2 YYREEE (reference sequence). The CDR3 spells CASSWGQGAWETQYF. The CDR3 DNA sequence: TGTGCCAGCAGCTGGGGACAGGGGGCATGGGAGACCCAGTACTTC.

J is TRBJ1-5 and V is TRBV19; no clear D. From germline, CDR1 is LNHDA and CDR2 SQIVND (reference sequence). The CDR3 totals 13 residues. V was cut by 2 bases and J by 5 bases, with 7 bases left in between. CDR3 DNA: TGTGCCAGTAGTATACAGAGCGATCAGCCCCAGCATTTT. It specifies CASSIQSDQPQHF.

This chain uses TRBV7-6 with TRBJ2-1, with a possible D match to TRBD1 (6 bases). This CDR3 has 16 amino acids. CDR1 is SGHVS, CDR2 FNYEAQ, per germline. Trimming took 3 bases from V and 1 from J, leaving 13 bases between them. As DNA, the CDR3 is TGTGCCAGCAGCTTTACAGGGCCAGGTTCCTACAATGAGCAGTTCTTC. Translating gives CASSFTGPGSYNEQFF. Full variable domain (outside the CDR3, taken from reference TRBV7-6 and TRBJ2-1): GAGVSQSPRYKVTKRGQDVALRCDPISGHVSLYWYRQALGQGPEFLTYFNYEAQQDKSGLPNDRFSAERPEGSISTLTIQRTEQRDSAMYRCASSFTGPGSYNEQFFGPGTRLTVL.

The chain recombines TRBV6-4 with TRBJ2-1, with TRBD2 matching over 9 bases. The CDR3 sequence is 16 residues long. V was pared by 0 bases and J by 3 bases, with 3 bases of the junction left unmatched. The V gene's germline CDR1 is MRHNA and CDR2 SNTAGT. Here the CDR3 reads CASSDSAGGGYNEQFF. Here the CDR3 DNA reads TGTGCCAGCAGTGACTCGGCGGGGGGGGGCTACAATGAGCAGTTCTTC.

The CDR3 sequence is CASSLRPEEGNTIYF. As DNA, the CDR3 is TGTGCCAGCAGCCTTCGACCCGAGGAGGGCAACACCATATATTTT. The rearrangement uses TRBV13 and TRBJ1-3; D not certain. Germline V gene data show CDR1 as PRHDT and CDR2 as FYEKMQ (reference sequence). Trimming pared 5 bases from V and 7 bases from J, leaving 18 bases between. The CDR3 consists of 15 residues.

The rearrangement links TRBV9 to TRBJ2-5; 8 bases line up with TRBD1. Per the germline V gene, CDR1 is SGDLS and CDR2 is YYNGEE. The J segment lost 5 bases and the V segment lost 5 bases, leaving 5 bases of the junction unmatched. The CDR3 extends over 13 amino acids. The CDR3 protein is CASRKQGDETQYF. The CDR3 coding sequence is TGTGCCAGCAGAAAACAGGGGGACGAGACCCAGTACTTC.

This clone turned up a few times. This rearrangement joins TRBV4-2 to TRBJ1-4, with TRBD1 identical over 12 bases. Germline V lookup: CDR1 LGHNA, CDR2 YNFKEQ. The V and J ends lost 0 bases and 7 bases, in that order; junction bases with no gene match: 3. This CDR3 has 16 amino acids. The CDR3 DNA follows: TGTGCCAGCAGCCAAGAGCCGGGACAGGGGGCTGAAAAACTGTTTTTT. This sequence encodes CASSQEPGQGAEKLFF.

J is TRBJ1-1 and V is TRBV10-3; no reliable D call. Germline lookup yields CDR1 ENHRY and CDR2 SYGVKD. Trimming stripped 6 bases from V and 0 bases from J, with 17 bases between. The CDR3 is 16 amino acids. The CDR3 loop reads CAIRSQVLTMNTEAFF. The CDR3 DNA reads TGTGCCATCAGGAGCCAGGTCCTTACCATGAACACTGAAGCTTTCTTT.

This CDR3 is CASSLESAGFNNQPQHF. The CDR3 nucleotides read TGTGCCAGCAGCTTAGAATCCGCAGGGTTTAACAATCAGCCCCAGCATTTT. V and J are TRBV7-8 and TRBJ1-5, with D maybe TRBD1 (5 bases). Germline CDR1 SGHVS, CDR2 FQNEAQ. With 1 base removed from V and 3 bases from J, the gap between germline ends came to 16 bases. The CDR3 spans 17 residues.

This clone is a singleton in its sample. The DNA of the CDR3 is TGTGCCAGCAGCTTAGATACCGGGGTTAACCAGCCCCAGCATTTT. Translating gives CASSLDTGVNQPQHF. This chain connects TRBV7-2 to TRBJ1-5; D is unclear. V lost 1 base, J lost 7 bases, and 14 bases lay in between. This CDR3 spans 15 amino acids. Germline V gene sequence: CDR1 SGHTA, CDR2 FQGNSA.

This rearrangement joins TRBV4-3 to TRBJ1-1; D not certain. Germline loops: CDR1 LGHNA, CDR2 YSLEER. V lost 0 bases to trimming and J lost 5 bases, with 16 bases between them. CDR3 size: 16 residues. CDR3 sequence: CASSQDQRGPETEAFF. The CDR3 bases are TGCGCCAGCAGCCAAGATCAGAGAGGGCCTGAAACTGAAGCTTTCTTT.

V and J are TRBV7-6 and TRBJ1-1; 7 nucleotides line up with TRBD1. There are 15 residues in the CDR3. Looked up from germline, CDR1 is SGHVS and CDR2 is FNYEAQ. V shed 5 bases, J shed 0 bases, and the junction held 6 bases outside the gene matches. The CDR3: CASSRPQGMNTEAFF. Here the CDR3 DNA reads TGTGCCAGCAGCAGACCACAGGGGATGAACACTGAAGCTTTCTTT. Full variable domain (remainder filled in from reference TRBV7-6 and TRBJ1-1): GAGVSQSPRYKVTKRGQDVALRCDPISGHVSLYWYRQALGQGPEFLTYFNYEAQQDKSGLPNDRFSAERPEGSISTLTIQRTEQRDSAMYRCASSRPQGMNTEAFFGQGTRLTVV.

The V and J genes are TRBV18 and TRBJ2-1; TRBD1 might be the D (6 bases). CDR3 length: 14 residues. The V gene lost 6 bases and the J gene lost 4 bases, with 13 bases spanning the gap. Germline V gene lookup returns CDR1 KGHSH and CDR2 LQKENI. In nucleotides, the CDR3 is TGTGCCAGCTCGCCCGGGACATCGTACAATGAGCAGTTCTTC. This encodes CASSPGTSYNEQFF.

This rearrangement joins TRBV7-9 to TRBJ2-2, with D possibly being TRBD1 (5 bases). The length of the CDR3 is 14 residues. Per germline, CDR1 SEHNR and CDR2 FQNEAQ (reference sequence). Trimming pared 5 bases from V and 3 bases from J, leaving 10 bases between. The chain's CDR3 is CASSIDRYTGELFF. The CDR3 bases are TGTGCCAGCAGCATTGACAGATACACCGGGGAGCTGTTTTTT.

The chain joins TRBV28 to TRBJ1-2; TRBD1 might be the D (6 bases). The CDR3 has 15 residues. V lost 6 bases, J lost 4 bases, and 18 bases lay in between. CDR1 MDHEN and CDR2 SYDVKM come from the germline V gene. In DNA, the CDR3 is TGTGCCAGCAGCCACCCACAGGGTTCGGTCTATGGCTACACCTTC. Its protein is CASSHPQGSVYGYTF.

V and J are TRBV10-1 and TRBJ1-2, with D possibly TRBD1 on 6 matching bases. Trimming cost V 2 bases and J 2 bases, with 6 bases left between them. This CDR3 region has 13 residues. The germline gives CDR1 WNHNN, CDR2 SYGVQD (reference sequence). The CDR3 sequence is CASSEDRNYGYTF. The CDR3 DNA reads as TGCGCCAGCAGTGAGGACAGGAACTATGGCTACACCTTC.

A single count supports this clone. The genes are TRBV4-2 and TRBJ1-5; D call uncertain. Trimming stripped 0 bases from V and 8 bases from J, with 14 bases between. CDR3 size: 15 residues. CDR1 LGHNA and CDR2 YNFKEQ come from the germline V gene. CDR3 sequence: CASSQDIGGSEPQHF. The CDR3 nucleotides read TGTGCCAGCAGCCAAGATATAGGAGGGAGCGAGCCCCAGCATTTT.

This clone appeared a single time. The rearrangement links TRBV30 to TRBJ2-2; a weak D match, TRBD1 (6 bases). Germline CDR1 is GTSNPN and CDR2 is SVGIG (reference sequence). The V end lost 5 bases, the J end lost 3 bases, and 13 bases lay between the germline ends. The CDR3 extends over 14 amino acids. CDR3 amino acids: CAWGVGADTGELFF. In nucleotides, the CDR3 is TGTGCCTGGGGGGTGGGGGCCGACACCGGGGAGCTGTTTTTT.

This chain uses TRBV4-2 with TRBJ1-2, with 8 bases that match TRBD1. CDR3 length: 15 residues. J gave up 6 bases and V 2 bases, and 8 bases lay outside the gene matches. The V gene's germline CDR1 is LGHNA and CDR2 YNFKEQ. The CDR3 here is CASSQTESGGNGYTF. CDR3 sequence (DNA): TGTGCCAGCAGCCAAACCGAGTCAGGGGGCAATGGCTACACCTTC.

This clone was observed a single time. This chain uses TRBV5-1 with TRBJ2-1; the D gene is possibly TRBD2 (7 bases). CDR1 and CDR2 from the germline V gene are SGHRS and YFSETQ. Trimming took off 0 bases at V and 7 bases at J, with 11 bases between the two ends. The CDR3 is 14 amino acids. The CDR3 protein is CASSLEGGVNEQFF. CDR3 DNA: TGCGCCAGCAGCTTGGAGGGGGGGGTAAATGAGCAGTTCTTC. Full variable domain (outside the CDR3, taken from reference TRBV5-1 and TRBJ2-1): KAGVTQTPRYLIKTRGQQVTLSCSPISGHRSVSWYQQTPGQGLQFLFEYFSETQRNKGNFPGRFSGRQFSNSRSEMNVSTLELGDSALYLCASSLEGGVNEQFFGPGTRLTVL.

This chain uses TRBV10-3 with TRBJ2-2; D is ambiguous. The CDR3 loop spans 12 amino acids. Trimming took off 5 bases at V and 5 bases at J, with 6 bases between the two ends. Germline assignment: CDR1 ENHRY and CDR2 SYGVKD. The CDR3 bases are TGTGCCATCAGTCGGGTTACCGGGGAGCTGTTTTTT. It is translated as CAISRVTGELFF.

This clone was detected a few times. The chain is built from TRBV27 and TRBJ1-2; possible D gene TRBD1, 5 bases. V was cut by 2 bases and J by 3 bases, with 10 bases left in between. The CDR3 spans 14 residues. Germline values: CDR1 MNHEY, CDR2 SMNVEV (reference sequence). The CDR3 protein is CASSLLGGDYGYTF. CDR3 DNA sequence: TGTGCCAGCAGTTTACTGGGGGGGGACTATGGCTACACCTTC.

A single count supports this clone. This chain joins TRBV7-2 and TRBJ2-7; perhaps TRBD1 as D (5 bases). V was trimmed by 5 bases and J by 6 bases, leaving 14 bases between them. Germline-derived CDR1 and CDR2 are SGHTA and FQGNSA. The CDR3 sequence is 13 residues long. The CDR3 spells CASSPESGSEQYF. The CDR3 DNA sequence: TGTGCCAGCAGCCCAGAATCAGGGTCCGAGCAGTACTTC.

The V call is TRBV5-4, the J call TRBJ1-1; tentative D call: TRBD1 (5 bases). The V gene's germline CDR1 is SGHNT and CDR2 YYREEE (reference sequence). The CDR3 consists of 14 residues. The germline V and J ends were trimmed by 5 bases and 6 bases, with 17 bases remaining between them. This CDR3 reads CASRKDMVTAEAFF. Written as DNA, the CDR3 is TGTGCCAGCAGAAAGGACATGGTTACGGCTGAAGCTTTCTTT.